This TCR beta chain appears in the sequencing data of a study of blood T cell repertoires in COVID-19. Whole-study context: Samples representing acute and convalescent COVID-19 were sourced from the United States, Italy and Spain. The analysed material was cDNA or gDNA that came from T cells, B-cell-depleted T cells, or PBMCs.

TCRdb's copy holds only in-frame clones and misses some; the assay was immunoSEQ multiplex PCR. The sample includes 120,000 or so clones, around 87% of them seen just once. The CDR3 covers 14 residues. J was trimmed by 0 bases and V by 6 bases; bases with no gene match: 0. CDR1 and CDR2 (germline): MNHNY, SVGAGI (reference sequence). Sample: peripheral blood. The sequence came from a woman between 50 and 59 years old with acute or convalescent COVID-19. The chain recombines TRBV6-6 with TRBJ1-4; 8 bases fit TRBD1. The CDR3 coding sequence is TGTGCCAGCAGGACAGGGGCAACTAATGAAAAACTGTTTTTT. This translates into CASRTGATNEKLFF.